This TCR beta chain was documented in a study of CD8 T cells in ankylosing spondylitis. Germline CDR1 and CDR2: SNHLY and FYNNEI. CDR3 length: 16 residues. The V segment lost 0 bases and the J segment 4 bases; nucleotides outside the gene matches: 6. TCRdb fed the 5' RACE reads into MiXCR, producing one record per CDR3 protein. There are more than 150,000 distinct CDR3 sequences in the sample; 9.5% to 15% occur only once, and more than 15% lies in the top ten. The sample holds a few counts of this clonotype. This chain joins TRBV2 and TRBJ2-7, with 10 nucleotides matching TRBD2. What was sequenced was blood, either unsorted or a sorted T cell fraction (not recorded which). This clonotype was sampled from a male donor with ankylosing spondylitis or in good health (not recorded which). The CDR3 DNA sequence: TGTGCCAGCAGTGAAGCGCTAGCGGGAGTTGAGTACGAGCAGTACTTC. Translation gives CASSEALAGVEYEQYF.